This T cell receptor (beta chain) was captured in a study of T cells in Graves' hyperthyroidism and ophthalmopathy. Amplification of TCR beta CDR3 regions used RNA as the template. A first-round RT-PCR of the TCR CDR3 used the HTBI primer set. Using its own MiXCR run on the multiplex PCR reads, TCRdb lists one record per CDR3 protein. The sample has approximately 360,000 distinct CDR3 sequences, 20% to 30% seen once. Only a few counts were recorded for this clonotype. V lost 1 base, J lost 4 bases, and 7 bases lay in between. The CDR3 length is 13 residues. Germline-derived CDR1 and CDR2 are SNHLY and FYNNEI.

This receptor was obtained from a man between 45 and 60 years old with Graves' hyperthyroidism. The rearrangement joins TRBV2 to TRBJ1-1; D remains unclear. The source material was blood. CDR3 residues: CASSEGEATEAFF. The CDR3 DNA is TGTGCCAGCAGTGAAGGCGAAGCCACTGAAGCTTTCTTT. Using reference TRBV2 and TRBJ1-1 for the parts outside the CDR3, the full variable domain is EPEVTQTPSHQVTQMGQEVILRCVPISNHLYFYWYRQILGQKVEFLVSFYNNEISEKSEIFDDQFSVERPDGSNFTLKIRSTKLEDSAMYFCASSEGEATEAFFGQGTRLTVV.